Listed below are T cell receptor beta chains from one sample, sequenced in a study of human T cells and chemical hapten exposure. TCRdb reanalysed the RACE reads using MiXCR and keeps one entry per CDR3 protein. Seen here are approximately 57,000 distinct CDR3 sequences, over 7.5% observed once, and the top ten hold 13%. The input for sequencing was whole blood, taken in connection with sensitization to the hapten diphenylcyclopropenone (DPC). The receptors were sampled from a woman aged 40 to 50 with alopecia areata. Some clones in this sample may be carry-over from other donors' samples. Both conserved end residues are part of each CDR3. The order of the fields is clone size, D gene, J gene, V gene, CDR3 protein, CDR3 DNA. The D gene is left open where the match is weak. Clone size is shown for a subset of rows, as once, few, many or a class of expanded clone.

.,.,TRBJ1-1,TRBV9,CASSVESTAMNTEAFF,TGTGCCAGCAGCGTAGAATCGACAGCTATGAACACTGAAGCTTTCTTT
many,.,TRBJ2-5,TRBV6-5,CASGRRTETQYF,TGTGCCAGCGGAAGGCGTACGGAGACCCAGTACTTC
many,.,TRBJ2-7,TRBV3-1,CASSPMGGTYEQYF,TGTGCCAGCAGCCCGATGGGCGGCACCTACGAGCAGTACTTC
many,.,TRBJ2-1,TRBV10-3,CAISYRRDEQFF,TGTGCCATCAGTTATAGGAGGGACGAGCAGTTCTTC
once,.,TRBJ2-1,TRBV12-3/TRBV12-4,CASSYLPPHEQFF,TGTGCCAGCAGTTATTTGCCCCCCCATGAGCAGTTCTTC
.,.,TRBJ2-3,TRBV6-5,CASSYSEGRADTQYF,TGTGCCAGCAGTTACTCCGAGGGTCGCGCAGATACGCAGTATTTT
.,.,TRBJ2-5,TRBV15,CATSRDGGRPQETQYF,TGTGCCACCAGCAGAGATGGAGGGCGGCCGCAAGAGACCCAGTACTTC
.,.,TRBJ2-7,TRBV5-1,CASSRDGAASYEQYF,TGCGCCAGCAGTCGGGACGGGGCCGCTTCCTACGAGCAGTACTTC
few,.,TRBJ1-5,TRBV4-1,CASSLSRGNQPQHF,TGCGCCAGCAGCCTATCTCGGGGGAATCAGCCCCAGCATTTT
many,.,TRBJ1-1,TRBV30,CAWNTQLNTEAFF,TGTGCCTGGAACACACAGCTGAACACTGAAGCTTTCTTT
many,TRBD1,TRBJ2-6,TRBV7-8,CASTPGQGHPGANVLTF,TGTGCCAGCACTCCGGGACAGGGACACCCTGGGGCCAACGTCCTGACTTTC
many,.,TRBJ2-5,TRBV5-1,CASSPGASQETQYF,TGCGCCAGCAGCCCGGGGGCCAGTCAAGAGACCCAGTACTTC
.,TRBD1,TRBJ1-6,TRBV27,CASSTGTGSSPLHF,TGTGCCAGCAGTACCGGGACAGGGTCTTCACCCCTCCACTTT
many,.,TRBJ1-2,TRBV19,CASSISARGGNYGYTF,TGTGCCAGTAGTATCTCCGCCCGGGGAGGAAACTATGGCTACACCTTC
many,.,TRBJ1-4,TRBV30,CAWTEGRDEKLFF,TGTGCCTGGACGGAAGGGAGGGATGAAAAACTGTTTTTT
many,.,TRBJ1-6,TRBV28,CASSLLGREDSPLHF,TGTGCCAGCAGTTTATTAGGCAGGGAGGATTCACCCCTCCACTTT
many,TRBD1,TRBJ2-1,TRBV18,CASSGQAKSSYNEQFF,TGTGCCAGCTCCGGACAGGCTAAGAGCTCCTACAATGAGCAGTTCTTC
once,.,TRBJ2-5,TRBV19,CASSAAGKETQYF,TGTGCCAGTTCGGCGGCTGGGAAAGAGACCCAGTACTTC
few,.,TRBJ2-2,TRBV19,CASSVGPNTGELFF,TGTGCCAGTAGTGTTGGGCCGAACACCGGGGAGCTGTTTTTT
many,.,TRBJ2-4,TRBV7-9,CASSSATVAKNIQYF,TGTGCCAGCAGCTCAGCCACAGTAGCCAAAAACATTCAGTACTTC
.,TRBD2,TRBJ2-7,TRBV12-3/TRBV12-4,CASSSRTSGAQYF,TGTGCCAGCAGTTCTCGGACTAGCGGGGCGCAGTACTTC
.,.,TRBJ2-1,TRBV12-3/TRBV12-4,CASSLPEGNEQFF,TGTGCCAGCAGTTTACCCGAGGGCAATGAGCAGTTCTTC
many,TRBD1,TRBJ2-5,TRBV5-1,CASSLSGTGEETQYF,TGCGCCAGCAGCTTGTCCGGGACAGGGGAAGAGACCCAGTACTTC
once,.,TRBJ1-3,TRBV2,CAGRSQGSGNTIYF,TGTGCCGGCAGGTCACAGGGTTCTGGAAACACCATATATTTT
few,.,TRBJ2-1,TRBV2,CASSEARGGGQFF,TGTGCCAGCAGTGAAGCGCGTGGGGGTGGGCAGTTCTTC
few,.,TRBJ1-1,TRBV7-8,CASSFTVNTEAFF,TGTGCCAGCAGCTTTACAGTGAACACTGAAGCTTTCTTT
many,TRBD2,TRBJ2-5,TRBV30,CAWTSGETQYF,TGTGCCTGGACTAGCGGCGAGACCCAGTACTTC
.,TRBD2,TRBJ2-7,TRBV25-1,CASSEESSGGFSYEQYF,TGTGCCAGCAGTGAGGAGTCGAGCGGGGGGTTCTCCTACGAGCAGTACTTC
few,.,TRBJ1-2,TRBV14,CASSPFAGLGGYTF,TGTGCCAGCAGCCCTTTCGCGGGACTAGGAGGCTACACCTTC
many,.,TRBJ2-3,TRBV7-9,CASSPVVWGQPDTQYF,TGTGCCAGCAGCCCAGTAGTGTGGGGGCAACCAGATACGCAGTATTTT
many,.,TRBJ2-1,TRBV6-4,CASSDSTTRMHEQFF,TGTGCCAGCAGTGACTCGACGACTAGGATGCATGAGCAGTTCTTC
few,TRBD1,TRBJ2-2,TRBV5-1,CASSLDVQGAAGELFF,TGCGCCAGCAGCTTGGATGTACAGGGGGCAGCCGGGGAGCTGTTTTTT
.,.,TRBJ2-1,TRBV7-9,CASSLDIRTGRAHNEQFF,TGTGCCAGCAGCTTAGACATCCGGACAGGGAGGGCCCACAATGAGCAGTTCTTC
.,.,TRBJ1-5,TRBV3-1,CASSPRAGNNQPQHF,TGTGCCAGCAGCCCCCGGGCGGGGAACAATCAGCCCCAGCATTTT
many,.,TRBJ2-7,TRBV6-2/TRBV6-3,CASSYSTKPYEQYF,TGTGCCAGCAGTTACTCGACCAAACCCTACGAGCAGTACTTC
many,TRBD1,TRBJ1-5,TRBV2,CASGTGISNQPQHF,TGTGCCAGCGGGACAGGCATTAGCAATCAGCCCCAGCATTTT
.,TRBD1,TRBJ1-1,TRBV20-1,CSARDWGDSQMNTEAFF,TGCAGTGCTAGAGATTGGGGGGACAGCCAAATGAACACTGAAGCTTTCTTT
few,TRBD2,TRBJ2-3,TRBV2,CASTPGTSVDTQYF,TGTGCCAGCACCCCCGGGACTAGCGTAGATACGCAGTATTTT
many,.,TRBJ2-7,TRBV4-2,CASSQDFPPGEVYEQYF,TGTGCCAGCAGCCAAGATTTCCCCCCGGGGGAGGTGTACGAGCAGTACTTC
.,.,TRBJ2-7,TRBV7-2,CASSLRIGYEQYF,TGTGCCAGCAGCTTAAGGATCGGTTACGAGCAGTACTTC
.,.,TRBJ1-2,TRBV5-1,CASSLLVGGYGYTF,TGCGCCAGCAGCTTGTTGGTCGGAGGCTATGGCTACACCTTC
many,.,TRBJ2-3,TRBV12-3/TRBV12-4,CASSLEKSLGTDTQYF,TGTGCCAGCAGTTTAGAAAAGAGTTTGGGCACAGATACGCAGTATTTT
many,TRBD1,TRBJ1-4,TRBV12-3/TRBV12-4,CASSYDRGSNEKLFF,TGTGCCAGCAGCTACGACAGGGGGTCTAATGAAAAACTGTTTTTT
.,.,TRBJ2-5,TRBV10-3,CAISESPGPFQETQYF,TGTGCCATCAGTGAGTCCCCAGGGCCATTCCAAGAGACCCAGTACTTC